The present T cell receptor beta chain was sequenced within a study of cytomegalovirus exposure and HLA in healthy donors. At the level of the study: Previous work identified around 120 million unique TCR beta sequences from around 200 million T cells. Broader study findings: It is likely that the observed cluster of highly shared sequence variants was a sequencing artifact.

This clone was counted only a few times. Its antigen remains unidentified. This CDR3 is 13 amino acids long. The V gene's germline CDR1 is MNHEY and CDR2 SVGAGI. Trimming took off 0 bases at V and 4 bases at J, with 7 bases between the two ends. There were likely unrecorded immune exposures, though donors were nominally healthy when sampled. Amplification used 60 Vbeta primers and 13 Jbeta primers. Profiled with immunoSEQ multiplex PCR; TCRdb holds only in-frame clones, not every one. The data show over 200,000 clones, with 70% to 80% seen just once and 1.8% held by the top ten. Sequencing was done on a sample of PBMCs. The rearrangement joins TRBV6-5 to TRBJ2-7, with D unclear. The receptor was isolated from a woman in her thirties in good health and CMV-seronegative. The CDR3 DNA reads TGTGCCAGCAGTTACTCTCTCGGGTACGAGCAGTACTTC. Residues: CASSYSLGYEQYF.